One sample yielded the 15 T cell receptor beta chains listed below, sequenced in a study of neurological immune-mediated disorders. TCRdb re-called the 5' RACE reads through MiXCR, storing one row per CDR3 protein. The sample gives more than 40,000 distinct CDR3 sequences, 2.5% to 3.5% of which show up once; approximately 15% is in the top ten. Material for sequencing was PBMCs. The receptors were gathered from a woman aged 45-65 years with multiple sclerosis.

At least ten counts were recorded for this clonotype. CDR3 region: CSARGTGALMNEQFF. The CDR3 coding sequence is TGCAGTGCTAGAGGGACAGGGGCTCTTATGAATGAGCAGTTCTTC. The rearrangement links TRBV20-1 to TRBJ2-1; 9 bases match TRBD1. Germline CDR1 is DFQATT and CDR2 is SNEGSKA (reference sequence). The length of the CDR3 is 15 residues. The trim removed 1 base at V and 7 bases at J, leaving 8 bases unmatched.

This clonotype was detected ten times or more. The chain has TRBV7-8 and TRBJ2-1; perhaps TRBD2 as D (5 bases). V lost 0 bases and J 0 bases, leaving 15 bases between the germline ends. Germline assignment: CDR1 SGHVS and CDR2 FQNEAQ. This CDR3 contains 18 residues. Here the CDR3 DNA reads TGTGCCAGCAGCTTAGCCCCGGACTTAAGAAGCTCCTACAATGAGCAGTTCTTC. Residues: CASSLAPDLRSSYNEQFF.

There are many counts of this clonotype. The rearrangement uses TRBV5-1 and TRBJ1-1; tentatively, D is TRBD1 (5 bases). Germline values: CDR1 SGHRS, CDR2 YFSETQ. Trimming pared 8 bases from V and 2 bases from J, leaving 19 bases between. This CDR3 has 15 residues. The CDR3 DNA is TGCGCCAGTACCAGGGACCCAGACCCCAACACTGAAGCTTTCTTT. Amino acids: CASTRDPDPNTEAFF.

Ten or more counts support this clonotype. The J gene is TRBJ2-1, the V gene TRBV11-2; the D gene is possibly TRBD1 (7 bases). Germline V gene lookup returns CDR1 SGHAT and CDR2 FQNNGV. This CDR3 is 19 amino acids long. With 1 base removed from V and 5 bases from J, the gap between germline ends came to 24 bases. The CDR3 coding sequence is TGTGCCAGCAGCTTAGTAAGCATCAGGGGGGCTATGGGGGACAATGAGCAGTTCTTC. This codes for CASSLVSIRGAMGDNEQFF.

This clonotype was counted many times. The gene calls are TRBV5-1 and TRBJ1-1; possibly TRBD1 for D (6 bases). Germline V gene data show CDR1 as SGHRS and CDR2 as YFSETQ. The CDR3 has 15 residues. V shed 4 bases and J shed 4 bases, with 17 bases lying between them. The CDR3 loop reads CASSPDGGPGTEAFF. The DNA of the CDR3 is TGCGCCAGCAGCCCGGATGGGGGGCCGGGCACTGAAGCTTTCTTT.

This clonotype was observed at least ten times. The chain joins TRBV3-1 to TRBJ2-7; 14 bases agree with TRBD2. Germline CDR1 reads LGHDT; CDR2 reads YNNKEL (reference sequence). This CDR3 is built from 17 residues. V trimming: 5 bases; J trimming: 6 bases; junction bases outside the gene matches: 12. The CDR3 is CASSSRLPGLAGVEQYF. In DNA, the CDR3 is TGTGCCAGCAGCTCTCGACTCCCGGGACTAGCGGGAGTCGAGCAGTACTTC.

This clonotype occurred many times. This chain joins TRBV4-2 and TRBJ1-3; D remains unclear. The CDR3 length is 16 residues. The V end lost 0 bases, the J end lost 4 bases, and 13 bases lay between the germline ends. CDR1 is LGHNA, CDR2 YNFKEQ, per germline. CDR3 bases: TGTGCCAGCAGCCAAGAGGACGGGGAGCCCGGAAACACCATATATTTT. Its translation: CASSQEDGEPGNTIYF.

V gene TRBV11-3 combines with J gene TRBJ1-1; possible D gene TRBD1, 5 bases. CDR3 length equals 16 residues. The V end lost 4 bases, the J end lost 2 bases, and 17 bases lay between the germline ends. Per the germline V gene, CDR1 is SGHNT and CDR2 is YENEEA. CDR3 in amino acids: CASSSGKGRLNTEAFF. The CDR3 DNA sequence: TGTGCCAGCAGCTCAGGAAAGGGGAGATTAAACACTGAAGCTTTCTTT.

This clonotype was seen many times. The gene calls are TRBV7-7 and TRBJ2-3, with TRBD1 matching 9 bases. V shed 5 bases, J shed 0 bases, and the junction held 3 bases outside the gene matches. CDR1 is SSHAT and CDR2 is FNYEAQ in the germline V gene (reference sequence). The CDR3 has 15 amino acids. The CDR3 protein is CASSAGQGSTDTQYF. The CDR3 coding sequence is TGTGCCAGCAGCGCCGGACAGGGGAGCACAGATACGCAGTATTTT.

There are many counts of this clonotype. CDR3 bases: TGTGCCAGCGCCAGAGGGAACCCCTTTGGAGATACGCAGTATTTT. Its translation: CASARGNPFGDTQYF. This chain connects TRBV5-4 to TRBJ2-3; possibly TRBD2 for D (5 bases). The CDR3 consists of 15 residues. V shed 7 bases and J shed 5 bases, with 20 bases lying between them. The V gene's germline CDR1 is SGHNT and CDR2 YYREEE (reference sequence).

This clonotype was recorded at least ten times. The V gene is TRBV5-1, the J gene TRBJ2-1, with D possibly TRBD2 on 6 matching bases. The CDR3 runs to 15 residues. V was pared by 9 bases and J by 5 bases, with 21 bases between. Germline CDR1 is SGHRS and CDR2 is YFSETQ. In nucleotides, the CDR3 is TGCGCCATCAATGGAGCGGGCAGACTTAACAATGAGCAGTTCTTC. Residues: CAINGAGRLNNEQFF.

This clonotype was detected ten times or more. The chain is built from TRBV6-1 and TRBJ1-1, with 8 bases identical to TRBD1. Trimming at V came to 2 bases and at J to 5 bases, leaving 4 bases not matched to a gene. Germline V gene sequence: CDR1 MNHNS, CDR2 SASEGT. The CDR3 totals 14 residues. CDR3 DNA sequence: TGTGCCAGCAGTGAACAGGGGGCGCATACTGAAGCTTTCTTT. Residues: CASSEQGAHTEAFF.

This clonotype was detected ten times or more. The V call is TRBV9, the J call TRBJ1-2; unclear D gene. Per the germline V gene, CDR1 is SGDLS and CDR2 is YYNGEE. The CDR3 runs to 16 residues. The V end lost 0 bases, the J end lost 0 bases, and 12 bases lay between the germline ends. CDR3 nucleotide sequence: TGTGCCAGCAGCGTAGGAGGGTCGAACGCTAACTATGGCTACACCTTC. This gives the protein CASSVGGSNANYGYTF. Variable domain in full (rest from reference TRBV9 and TRBJ1-2): DSGVTQTPKHLITATGQRVTLRCSPRSGDLSVYWYQQSLDQGLQFLIQYYNGEERAKGNILERFSAQQFPDLHSELNLSSLELGDSALYFCASSVGGSNANYGYTFGSGTRLTVV.

This clonotype was counted ten times or more. V usage is TRBV15 and J usage is TRBJ2-3, with D perhaps TRBD1 (6 bases). This CDR3 comprises 13 residues. CDR1 and CDR2 (germline): LNHNV, YYDKDF (reference sequence). The V end was cut by 3 bases, the J end by 4 bases, with 8 bases between. CDR3 DNA: TGTGCCACCAGCAGGGACAGCTCAGATACGCAGTATTTT. This gives the protein CATSRDSSDTQYF. Complete variable domain (other parts from reference TRBV15 and TRBJ2-3): DAMVIQNPRYQVTQFGKPVTLSCSQTLNHNVMYWYQQKSSQAPKLLFHYYDKDFNNEADTPDNFQSRRPNTSFCFLDIRSPGLGDTAMYLCATSRDSSDTQYFGPGTRLTVL.

This clonotype was seen ten or more times. The chain joins TRBV5-1 to TRBJ2-1, with 14 bases aligning to TRBD2. The trim removed 4 bases at V and 8 bases at J, leaving 5 bases unmatched. The V gene's germline CDR1 is SGHRS and CDR2 YFSETQ. The CDR3 length is 15 residues. CDR3: CASSLGTSGGHEQFF. The DNA of the CDR3 is TGCGCCAGCAGCCTAGGGACTAGCGGGGGTCATGAGCAGTTCTTC. The full variable domain, its missing parts supplied by reference TRBV5-1 and TRBJ2-1, is KAGVTQTPRYLIKTRGQQVTLSCSPISGHRSVSWYQQTPGQGLQFLFEYFSETQRNKGNFPGRFSGRQFSNSRSEMNVSTLELGDSALYLCASSLGTSGGHEQFFGPGTRLTVL.